The rows below give T cell receptor beta chains drawn from one sample of a study of cytomegalovirus exposure and HLA in healthy donors. The table came from immunoSEQ multiplex PCR; TCRdb's copy has only in-frame clones and leaves some out. The repertoire consists of approximately 160,000 clones, with 60% to 80% occurring once and the leading ten covering roughly 0.7%. Material for sequencing was PBMCs. The receptor set was obtained from a male donor in good health and CMV-seronegative. CDR3s include the opening cysteine and the closing phenylalanine or tryptophan. D genes are given only for firm matches. Rows may omit the clone size; those that give it use once, few, many or a size class.

d_call,v_call,clone_size,j_call,cdr3_aa,cdr3_nt
TRBD1,TRBV15,once,TRBJ2-1,CATSRDPGQGADEQFF,TGTGCCACCAGCAGAGATCCCGGACAGGGGGCCGATGAGCAGTTCTTC
TRBD1,TRBV29-1,-,TRBJ2-7,CSVGWDRAHEQYF,TGCAGCGTTGGGTGGGACAGGGCCCACGAGCAGTACTTC
TRBD1,TRBV7-9,few,TRBJ2-7,CASHGTGTYEQYF,TGTGCCAGTCACGGGACAGGAACCTACGAGCAGTACTTC
TRBD1,TRBV5-1,-,TRBJ2-7,CASSLALGTAYEQYF,TGCGCCAGCAGCTTGGCTTTGGGGACAGCCTACGAGCAGTACTTC
TRBD2,TRBV29-1,-,TRBJ2-7,CSVGTSGRQEQYF,TGCAGCGTTGGAACTAGCGGGAGGCAAGAGCAGTACTTC
TRBD2,TRBV7-2,-,TRBJ2-5,CASSPRRLAGGLRETQYF,TGTGCCAGCAGCCCTCGACGACTAGCGGGGGGATTAAGAGAGACCCAGTACTTC
-,TRBV7-9,-,TRBJ2-7,CASSHTGFVHEQYF,TGTGCCAGCAGTCACACAGGGTTTGTTCACGAGCAGTACTTC
TRBD2,TRBV28,-,TRBJ2-2,CASWRESTGELFF,TGTGCCAGCTGGCGGGAGAGCACCGGGGAGCTGTTTTTT
-,TRBV7-2,-,TRBJ2-1,CASSLSSGVSYNEQFF,TGTGCCAGCAGCTTATCTTCGGGGGTCTCCTACAATGAGCAGTTCTTC
TRBD1,TRBV10-3,-,TRBJ1-2,CAIRSRDRGAYGYTF,TGTGCCATCAGAAGCCGGGACAGGGGAGCCTATGGCTACACCTTC
-,TRBV11-2,few,TRBJ1-1,CASSLEHRVAFF,TGTGCCAGCAGCTTAGAACACAGGGTCGCTTTCTTT
-,TRBV19,-,TRBJ1-1,CASSSLDSDNTEAFF,TGTGCCAGTAGTTCCCTGGACAGCGACAACACTGAAGCTTTCTTT
TRBD2,TRBV6-1,-,TRBJ2-1,CASTGGLADYNEQFF,TGTGCCAGCACCGGAGGACTAGCTGACTACAATGAGCAGTTCTTC
TRBD2,TRBV19,-,TRBJ2-7,CASSFHSGGAFYEQYF,TGTGCCAGTAGTTTCCATAGCGGGGGAGCCTTCTACGAGCAGTACTTC
-,TRBV2,-,TRBJ1-1,CASLPGVLGNTEAFF,TGTGCCAGTCTCCCTGGAGTGTTGGGGAACACTGAAGCTTTCTTT
-,TRBV9,once,TRBJ1-1,CASSVAGEGAEAFF,TGTGCCAGCAGCGTAGCTGGGGAAGGGGCTGAAGCTTTCTTT
TRBD1,TRBV19,few,TRBJ2-6,CASSIKQGTRSGANVLTF,TGTGCCAGTAGTATAAAACAGGGGACCCGCTCTGGGGCCAACGTCCTGACTTTC
TRBD2,TRBV7-2,-,TRBJ2-7,CASSSGTSGYEQYF,TGTGCCAGCAGCTCTGGGACTAGCGGTTACGAGCAGTACTTC
-,TRBV7-9,once,TRBJ1-2,CSSSLARSNYGYTF,TGTTCCAGCAGCTTAGCGCGGAGTAACTATGGCTACACCTTC
-,TRBV25-1,once,TRBJ1-4,CASSDLLPANEKLFF,TGTGCCAGCAGTGACCTCCTCCCCGCGAATGAAAAACTGTTTTTT